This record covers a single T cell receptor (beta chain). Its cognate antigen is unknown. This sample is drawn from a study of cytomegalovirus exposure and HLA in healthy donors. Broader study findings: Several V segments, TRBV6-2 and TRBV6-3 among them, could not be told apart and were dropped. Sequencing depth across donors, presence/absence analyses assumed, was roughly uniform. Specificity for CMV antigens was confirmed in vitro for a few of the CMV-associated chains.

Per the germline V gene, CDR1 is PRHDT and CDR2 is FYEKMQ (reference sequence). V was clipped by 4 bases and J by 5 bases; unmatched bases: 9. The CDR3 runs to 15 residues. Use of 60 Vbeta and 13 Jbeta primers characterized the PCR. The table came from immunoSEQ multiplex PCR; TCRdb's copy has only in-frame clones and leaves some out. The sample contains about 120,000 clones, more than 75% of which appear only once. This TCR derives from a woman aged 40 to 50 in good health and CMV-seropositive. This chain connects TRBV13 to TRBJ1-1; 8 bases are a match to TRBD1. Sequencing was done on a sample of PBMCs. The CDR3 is CASSSRGPRGTEAFF. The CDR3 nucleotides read TGTGCCAGCAGCTCCAGGGGGCCGAGAGGGACTGAAGCTTTCTTT.